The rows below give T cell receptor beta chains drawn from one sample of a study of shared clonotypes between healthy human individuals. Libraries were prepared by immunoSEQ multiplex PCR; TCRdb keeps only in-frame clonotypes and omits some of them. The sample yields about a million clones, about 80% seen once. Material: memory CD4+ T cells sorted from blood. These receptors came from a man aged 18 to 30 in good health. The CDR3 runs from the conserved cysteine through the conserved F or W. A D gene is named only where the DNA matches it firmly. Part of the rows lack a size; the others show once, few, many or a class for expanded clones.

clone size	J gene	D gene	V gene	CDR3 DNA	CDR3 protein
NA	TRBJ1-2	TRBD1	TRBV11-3	TGTGCCAGAACGCTTATTGGACTGGGGGACAGTAACTATGGCTACACCTTC	CARTLIGLGDSNYGYTF
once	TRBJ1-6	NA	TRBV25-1	TGTGCCAGCAGTCGGGCAGGTAATTCACCCCTCCACTTT	CASSRAGNSPLHF
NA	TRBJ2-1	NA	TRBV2	TGTGCCAGCAGGAGGAGTCTTGAAGGAAACAATGAGCAGTTCTTC	CASRRSLEGNNEQFF
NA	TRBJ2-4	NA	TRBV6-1	TGTGCCAGCAGGGAAAACATTCAGTACTTC	CASRENIQYF
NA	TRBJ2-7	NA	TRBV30	TGTGCCTGGAGTGTTCGGCTAGCTGACGAGCAGTACTTC	CAWSVRLADEQYF
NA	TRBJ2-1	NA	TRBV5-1	TGCGCCAGCAGCGCCCTGGGGGAAGAGCAGTTCTTC	CASSALGEEQFF
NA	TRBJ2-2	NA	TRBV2	TGTGCCAGCAGCAGACAGGTGAACACCGGGGAGCTGTTTTTT	CASSRQVNTGELFF
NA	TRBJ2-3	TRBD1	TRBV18	TGTGCCAGCTCACCGACAGGGGAGGTGGTAGATACGCAGTATTTT	CASSPTGEVVDTQYF
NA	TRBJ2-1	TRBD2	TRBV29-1	TGCAGCGTTCGACTAGCGGGAAGCGATGAGCAGTTCTTC	CSVRLAGSDEQFF
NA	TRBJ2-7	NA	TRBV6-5	TGTGCCAGCAGTTACCAAGGGAGGGGGCCATACGAGCAGTACTTC	CASSYQGRGPYEQYF
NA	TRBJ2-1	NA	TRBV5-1	TGCGCCAGCAGCCCGGACAGCCTCTCCTACAATGAGCAGTTCTTC	CASSPDSLSYNEQFF
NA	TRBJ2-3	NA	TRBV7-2	TGTGCCAGCAGCATACCTCCAGATACGCAGTATTTT	CASSIPPDTQYF
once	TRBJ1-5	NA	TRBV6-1	TGTGCCAGCAGTGAGGCAGGGCGAAATCAGCCCCAGCATTTT	CASSEAGRNQPQHF
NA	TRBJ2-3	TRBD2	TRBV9	TGTGCCAGCAGCTACGCGGGGGGAAGCACAGATACGCAGTATTTT	CASSYAGGSTDTQYF